This TCR beta chain appears in the sequencing data of a study of blood T cell repertoires in COVID-19. CDR1 and CDR2 (germline): KGHDR, SFDVKD. The J segment lost 9 bases and the V segment lost 8 bases, leaving 5 bases of the junction unmatched. The CDR3 covers 13 residues. Some clones are missing from TCRdb's copy, which holds only in-frame ones; the method was immunoSEQ multiplex PCR. The table includes 150,000 or so clones, roughly 87% detected once. Each participant's cohort was designated according to participant-reported clinical history. V is TRBV24-1 and J is TRBJ2-1; 11 nucleotides align to TRBD1. The sequence derives from a woman aged 45-60 years who had recovered from COVID-19. The sample taken for sequencing was PBMCs or T cells enriched from blood (not recorded which). CDR3 in amino acids: CATTGQGGSEQFF. The CDR3 nucleotides are TGTGCCACCACGGGACAGGGGGGAAGTGAGCAGTTCTTC.